This TCR beta chain came from a study of cytomegalovirus exposure and HLA in healthy donors. Across the whole study: Sequencing of 150 million to 200 million T cells in an earlier analysis found 100 million to 140 million unique TCR beta sequences.

Trimming took 0 bases from V and 7 from J, leaving 15 bases between them. The CDR3 covers 15 residues. The V gene's germline CDR1 is SGDLS and CDR2 YYNGEE. PCR amplification relied on 60 Vbeta primers (plus 13 Jbeta primers). Profiling relied on immunoSEQ multiplex PCR, and the TCRdb table lists in-frame clones only, not all of them. Of about 98,000 clones in the sample, under 70% were seen once. Sequenced sample: PBMCs. This chain connects TRBV9 to TRBJ2-3; D is perhaps TRBD2 (5 bases). This TCR came from a man between 45 and 60 years old in good health and CMV-seronegative. The CDR3 protein is CASSVDGISVNTQYF. The CDR3 DNA is TGTGCCAGCAGCGTAGACGGGATTTCTGTTAATACGCAGTATTTT. Full variable domain (rest looked up from reference TRBV9 and TRBJ2-3): DSGVTQTPKHLITATGQRVTLRCSPRSGDLSVYWYQQSLDQGLQFLIQYYNGEERAKGNILERFSAQQFPDLHSELNLSSLELGDSALYFCASSVDGISVNTQYFGPGTRLTVL.